A single sample is the source of the 11 T cell receptor beta chains below, sequenced in a study of blood T cells in healthy people across ages. With a J-beta primer mix and a sample-barcoded 5' primer, a second PCR ran about 7 to 12 cycles. TCRdb re-derived calls from the 5' RACE reads in MiXCR, one entry per CDR3 protein. The data show 980,000 or so distinct CDR3 sequences, around 48% seen once. Sequenced: blood. The source is a man aged 30 to 39 in good health.

The table lists this clonotype with a few counts. V and J are TRBV6-1 and TRBJ2-1, with D maybe TRBD1 (6 bases). Trimming stripped 10 bases from V and 8 bases from J, with 18 bases between. The CDR3 loop spans 13 amino acids. Germline loops: CDR1 MNHNS, CDR2 SASEGT. The CDR3, as DNA: TGTGCCACCCCAGGGACACTTGTTGATGAGCAGTTCTTC. This translates into CATPGTLVDEQFF.

This clonotype was seen more than once but under ten times. This chain uses TRBV7-9 with TRBJ1-6; D gene ambiguous. The CDR3 contains 15 residues. The germline gives CDR1 SEHNR, CDR2 FQNEAQ (reference sequence). Trimming left V 5 bases short and J 8 bases short, with 16 bases between. In nucleotides, the CDR3 is TGTGCCAGCAGCGCGACTTTCCCCGGGGATTCACCCCTCCACTTT. Its protein product is CASSATFPGDSPLHF.

In this sample, this clonotype turned up a few times. This chain uses TRBV28 with TRBJ2-5, with D perhaps matching TRBD1 or TRBD2 (5 bases each). Trimming took 5 bases from V and 4 from J, leaving 14 bases between them. The CDR3 is 14 amino acids. CDR1 is MDHEN and CDR2 is SYDVKM in the germline V gene. The DNA of the CDR3 is TGTGCCAGCAGTCTAATAGGGGCGGGAGAGACCCAGTACTTC. Its translation is CASSLIGAGETQYF.

This clonotype was seen a few times. This chain uses TRBV7-9 with TRBJ2-1, with 10 bases lining up with TRBD2. The V segment lost 1 base and the J segment 7 bases; nucleotides outside the gene matches: 7. The V gene's germline CDR1 is SEHNR and CDR2 FQNEAQ (reference sequence). The CDR3 totals 16 residues. In DNA form, the CDR3 reads TGTGCCAGCAGCTTAGGATCAGCGGGGGGGCTTAATGAGCAGTTCTTC. Encoded protein: CASSLGSAGGLNEQFF. Full variable domain (missing parts from reference TRBV7-9 and TRBJ2-1): DTGVSQNPRHKITKRGQNVTFRCDPISEHNRLYWYRQTLGQGPEFLTYFQNEAQLEKSRLLSDRFSAERPKGSFSTLEIQRTEQGDSAMYLCASSLGSAGGLNEQFFGPGTRLTVL.

The rearrangement uses TRBV6-2 or TRBV6-3 and TRBJ2-7, with D unclear. In germline, CDR1 is MNHEY, CDR2 SVGEGT. The CDR3 is made up of 16 amino acids. The germline V and J ends were trimmed by 5 bases and 0 bases, with 17 bases remaining between them. The CDR3 loop is CASSPSPRVNSYEQYF. CDR3 coding DNA: TGTGCCAGCAGTCCTTCCCCCCGGGTCAACTCCTACGAGCAGTACTTC.

The CDR3 bases are TGTGCCAGCAGTTCCTTAGCGGCCCTCTGGCAGTTCTTC. This codes for CASSSLAALWQFF. The chain recombines TRBV27 with TRBJ2-1, with D perhaps TRBD2 (6 bases). The length of the CDR3 is 13 residues. Germline V gene data show CDR1 as MNHEY and CDR2 as SMNVEV (reference sequence). Trimming took 4 bases from V and 12 from J, leaving 16 bases between them.

This clonotype was found many times. Here the CDR3 reads CASSQAGLAGGHDTQYF. The CDR3 DNA follows: TGCGCCAGCAGCCAGGCGGGACTAGCGGGGGGGCACGATACGCAGTATTTT. V gene TRBV4-1 combines with J gene TRBJ2-3, with 16 bases fitting TRBD2. This CDR3 spans 17 amino acids. J gave up 6 bases and V 3 bases, and 6 bases lay outside the gene matches. The germline V gene encodes CDR1 MGHRA and CDR2 YSYEKL.

V usage is TRBV20-1 and J usage is TRBJ2-7; D might be TRBD1 or TRBD2, each matching 5 bases. The end of the DNA aligns better with TRBJ2-5, so the J call may be wrong. This CDR3 is 13 amino acids long. Germline V gene lookup returns CDR1 DFQATT and CDR2 SNEGSKA (reference sequence). In DNA form, the CDR3 reads TGCAGTGCCGGGACCCCAAACGGGGAGACCCAGTACTTC. Its protein product is CSAGTPNGETQYF.

The chain uses TRBV6-6 and TRBJ2-1; D unclear. The V and J ends lost 2 bases and 10 bases respectively, with 9 bases between them. This CDR3 is 12 amino acids long. Germline assignment: CDR1 MNHNY and CDR2 SVGAGI (reference sequence). The CDR3 DNA reads as TGTGCCAGCAGTTACAAACAGCCCGAGCAGTTCTTC. Protein product: CASSYKQPEQFF.

This clonotype was detected only a few times. V gene TRBV6-2 or TRBV6-3 combines with J gene TRBJ2-3; tentatively, D is TRBD2 (5 bases). Germline V gives CDR1 MNHEY, CDR2 SVGEGT. Trimming left V 8 bases short and J 8 bases short, with 17 bases between. This CDR3 has 13 residues. The CDR3 coding sequence is TGTGCCAGCGCCCCTAGCACCCCCGGTACGCAGTATTTT. Translated, it gives CASAPSTPGTQYF.

V usage is TRBV6-1 and J usage is TRBJ2-3; D is possibly TRBD1 or TRBD2 (5 bases each). CDR3 length equals 15 residues. Trimming removed 2 bases from V and 2 bases from J, with 11 bases in between. Germline-derived CDR1 and CDR2 are MNHNS and SASEGT. Here the CDR3 reads CASSEPGRNTDTQYF. CDR3 in DNA: TGTGCCAGCAGTGAACCGGGACGGAACACAGATACGCAGTATTTT.